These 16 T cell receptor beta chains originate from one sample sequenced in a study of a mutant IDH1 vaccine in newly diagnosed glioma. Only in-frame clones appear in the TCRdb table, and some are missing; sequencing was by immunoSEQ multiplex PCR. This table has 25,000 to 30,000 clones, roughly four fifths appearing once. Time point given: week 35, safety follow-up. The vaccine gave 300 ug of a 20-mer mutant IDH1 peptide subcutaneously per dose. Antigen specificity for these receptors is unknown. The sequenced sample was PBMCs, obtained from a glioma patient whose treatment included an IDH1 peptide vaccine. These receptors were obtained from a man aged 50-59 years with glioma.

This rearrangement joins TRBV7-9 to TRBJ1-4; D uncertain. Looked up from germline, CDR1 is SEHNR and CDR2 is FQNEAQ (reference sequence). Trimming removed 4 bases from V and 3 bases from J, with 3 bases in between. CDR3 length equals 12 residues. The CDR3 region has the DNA TGTGCCAGCAGCTGGGCTAATGAAAAACTGTTTTTT. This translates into CASSWANEKLFF.

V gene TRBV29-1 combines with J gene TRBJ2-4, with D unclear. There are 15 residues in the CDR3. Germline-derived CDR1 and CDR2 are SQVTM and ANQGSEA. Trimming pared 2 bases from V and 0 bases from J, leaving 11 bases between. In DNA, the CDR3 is TGCAGCGTTGAACTGGCCGATCTAGCCAAAAACATTCAGTACTTC. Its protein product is CSVELADLAKNIQYF. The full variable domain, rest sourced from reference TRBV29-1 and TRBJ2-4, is SAVISQKPSRDICQRGTSLTIQCQVDSQVTMMFWYRQQPGQSLTLIATANQGSEATYESGFVIDKFPISRPNLTFSTLTVSNMSPEDSSIYLCSVELADLAKNIQYFGAGTRLSVL.

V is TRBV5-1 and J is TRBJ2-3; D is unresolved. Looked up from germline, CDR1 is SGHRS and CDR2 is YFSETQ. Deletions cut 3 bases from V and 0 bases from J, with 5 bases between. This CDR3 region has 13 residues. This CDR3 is CASSSGSTDTQYF. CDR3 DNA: TGCGCCAGCAGCTCTGGCAGCACAGATACGCAGTATTTT. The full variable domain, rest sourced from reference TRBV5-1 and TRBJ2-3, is KAGVTQTPRYLIKTRGQQVTLSCSPISGHRSVSWYQQTPGQGLQFLFEYFSETQRNKGNFPGRFSGRQFSNSRSEMNVSTLELGDSALYLCASSSGSTDTQYFGPGTRLTVL.

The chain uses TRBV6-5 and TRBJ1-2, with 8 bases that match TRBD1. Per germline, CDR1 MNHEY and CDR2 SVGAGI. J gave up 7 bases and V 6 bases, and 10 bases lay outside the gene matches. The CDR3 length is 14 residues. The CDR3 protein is CASRDRGSPVGYTF. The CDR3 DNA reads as TGTGCCAGCAGAGACAGGGGTTCCCCGGTTGGCTACACCTTC.

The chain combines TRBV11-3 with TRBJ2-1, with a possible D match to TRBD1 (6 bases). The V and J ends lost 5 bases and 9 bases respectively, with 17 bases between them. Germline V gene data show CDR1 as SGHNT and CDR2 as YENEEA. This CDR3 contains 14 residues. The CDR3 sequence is CASSPGQGIVEQFF. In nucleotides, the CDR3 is TGTGCCAGCAGCCCCGGCCAGGGGATAGTTGAGCAGTTCTTC.

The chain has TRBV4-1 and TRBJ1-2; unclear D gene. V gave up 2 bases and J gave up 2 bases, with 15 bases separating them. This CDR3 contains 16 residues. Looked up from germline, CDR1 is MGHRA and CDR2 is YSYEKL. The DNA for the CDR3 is TGCGCCAGCAGCCAACGATCCGGAACAGTCAACTATGGCTACACCTTC. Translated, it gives CASSQRSGTVNYGYTF.

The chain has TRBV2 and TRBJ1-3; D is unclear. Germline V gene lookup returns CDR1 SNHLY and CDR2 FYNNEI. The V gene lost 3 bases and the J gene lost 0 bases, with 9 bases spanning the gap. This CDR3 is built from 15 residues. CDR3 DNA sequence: TGTGCCAGCAGTGATCGCGGGATCTCTGGAAACACCATATATTTT. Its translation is CASSDRGISGNTIYF.

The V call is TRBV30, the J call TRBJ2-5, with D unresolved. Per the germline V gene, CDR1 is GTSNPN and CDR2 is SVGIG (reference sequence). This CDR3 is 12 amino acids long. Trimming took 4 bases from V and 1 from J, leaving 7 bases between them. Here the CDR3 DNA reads TGTGCCTGGATGAAGGTCCAAGAGACCCAGTACTTC. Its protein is CAWMKVQETQYF.

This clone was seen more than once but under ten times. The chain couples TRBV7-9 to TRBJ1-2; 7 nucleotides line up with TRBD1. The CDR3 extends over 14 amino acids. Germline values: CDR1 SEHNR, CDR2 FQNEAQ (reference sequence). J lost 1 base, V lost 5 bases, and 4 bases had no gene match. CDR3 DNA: TGTGCCAGCAGCCCCGGGACAGTTAACTATGGCTACACCTTC. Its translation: CASSPGTVNYGYTF.

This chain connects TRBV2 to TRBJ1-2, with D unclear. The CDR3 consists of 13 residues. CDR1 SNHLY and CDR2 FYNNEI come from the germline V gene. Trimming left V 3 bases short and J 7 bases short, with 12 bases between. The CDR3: CASSDNQRPGYTF. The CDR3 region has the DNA TGTGCCAGCAGTGATAACCAGCGCCCTGGCTACACCTTC.

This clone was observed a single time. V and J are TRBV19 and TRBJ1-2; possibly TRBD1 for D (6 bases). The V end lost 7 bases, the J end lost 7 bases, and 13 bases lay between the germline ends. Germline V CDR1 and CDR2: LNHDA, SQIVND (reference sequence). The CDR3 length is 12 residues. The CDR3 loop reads CASKNTGSGYTF. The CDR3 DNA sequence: TGTGCCAGTAAAAACACAGGGTCTGGCTACACCTTC.

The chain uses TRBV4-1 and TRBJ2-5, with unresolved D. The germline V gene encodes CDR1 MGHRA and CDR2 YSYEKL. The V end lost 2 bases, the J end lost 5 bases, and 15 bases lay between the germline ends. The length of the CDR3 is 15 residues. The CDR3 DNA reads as TGCGCCAGCAGCCAAAGATCCCTCCTCGGGGAGACCCAGTACTTC. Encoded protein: CASSQRSLLGETQYF.

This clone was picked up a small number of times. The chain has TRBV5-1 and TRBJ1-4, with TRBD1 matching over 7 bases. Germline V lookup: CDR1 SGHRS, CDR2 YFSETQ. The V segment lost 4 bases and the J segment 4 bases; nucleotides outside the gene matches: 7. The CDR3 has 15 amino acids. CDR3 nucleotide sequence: TGCGCCAGCAGCCCCGGGACAGACAATAATGAAAAACTGTTTTTT. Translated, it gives CASSPGTDNNEKLFF.

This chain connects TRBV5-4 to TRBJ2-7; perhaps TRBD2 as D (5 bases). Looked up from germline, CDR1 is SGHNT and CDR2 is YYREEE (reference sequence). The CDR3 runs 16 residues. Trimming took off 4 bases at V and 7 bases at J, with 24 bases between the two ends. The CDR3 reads CASSPPSSLGRGEQYF. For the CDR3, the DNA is TGTGCCAGCAGCCCGCCTAGTTCCCTTGGGAGAGGGGAGCAGTACTTC.

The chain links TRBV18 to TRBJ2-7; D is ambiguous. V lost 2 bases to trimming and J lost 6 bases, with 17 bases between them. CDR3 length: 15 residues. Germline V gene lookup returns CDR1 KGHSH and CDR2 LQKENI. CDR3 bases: TGTGCCAGCTCACCAGTTAAAGGGATGATCCCCGAGCAGTACTTC. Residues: CASSPVKGMIPEQYF.

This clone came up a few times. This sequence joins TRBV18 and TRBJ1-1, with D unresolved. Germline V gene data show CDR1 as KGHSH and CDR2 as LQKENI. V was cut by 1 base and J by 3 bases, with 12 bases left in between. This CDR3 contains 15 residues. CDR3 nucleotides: TGTGCCAGCTCACCACGGGTTATAGCGGACACTGAAGCTTTCTTT. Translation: CASSPRVIADTEAFF.